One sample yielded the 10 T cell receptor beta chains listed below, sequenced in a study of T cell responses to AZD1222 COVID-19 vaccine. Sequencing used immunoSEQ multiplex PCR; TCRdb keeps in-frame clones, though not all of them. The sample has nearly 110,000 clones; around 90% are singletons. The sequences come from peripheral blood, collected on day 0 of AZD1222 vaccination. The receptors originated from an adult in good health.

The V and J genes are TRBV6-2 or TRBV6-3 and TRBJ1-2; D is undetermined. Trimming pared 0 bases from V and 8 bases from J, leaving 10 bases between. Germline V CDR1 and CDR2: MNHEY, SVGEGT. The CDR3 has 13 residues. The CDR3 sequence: CASSYSWEGGYTF. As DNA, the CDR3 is TGTGCCAGCAGTTACTCATGGGAAGGCGGCTACACCTTC.

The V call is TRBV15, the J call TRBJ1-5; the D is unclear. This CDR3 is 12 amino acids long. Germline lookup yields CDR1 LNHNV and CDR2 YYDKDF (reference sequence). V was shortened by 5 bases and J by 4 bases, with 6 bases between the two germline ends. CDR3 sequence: CATSGLNQPQHF. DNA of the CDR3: TGTGCCACCAGCGGGTTAAATCAGCCCCAGCATTTT.

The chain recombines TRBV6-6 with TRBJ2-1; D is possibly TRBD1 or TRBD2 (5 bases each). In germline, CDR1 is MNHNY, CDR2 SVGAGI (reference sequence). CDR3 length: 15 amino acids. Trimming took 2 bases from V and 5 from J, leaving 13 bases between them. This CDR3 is CASSYGGVPDNEQFF. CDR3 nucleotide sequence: TGTGCCAGCAGTTACGGGGGAGTACCTGACAATGAGCAGTTCTTC.

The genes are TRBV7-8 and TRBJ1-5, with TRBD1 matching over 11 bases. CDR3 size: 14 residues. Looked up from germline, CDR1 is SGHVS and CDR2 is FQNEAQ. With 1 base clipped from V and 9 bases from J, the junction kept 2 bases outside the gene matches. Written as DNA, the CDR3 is TGTGCCAGCAGCTTAGGGACAGGGGGCCCGCCCCAGCATTTT. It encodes CASSLGTGGPPQHF.

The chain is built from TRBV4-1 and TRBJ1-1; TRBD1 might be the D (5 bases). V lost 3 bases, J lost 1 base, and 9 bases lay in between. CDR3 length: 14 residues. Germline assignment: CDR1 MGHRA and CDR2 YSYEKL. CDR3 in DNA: TGCGCCAGCAGCCAGCCGGGGGAGAACACTGAAGCTTTCTTT. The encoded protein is CASSQPGENTEAFF.

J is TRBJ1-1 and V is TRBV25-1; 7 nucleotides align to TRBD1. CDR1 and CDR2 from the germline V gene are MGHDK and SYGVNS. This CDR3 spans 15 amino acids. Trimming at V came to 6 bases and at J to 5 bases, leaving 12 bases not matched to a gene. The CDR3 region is CASRGSTGRGTEAFF. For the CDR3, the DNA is TGTGCCAGCAGGGGATCGACAGGGAGGGGAACTGAAGCTTTCTTT.

The CDR3 loop reads CASSIGGVSDYGYTF. The CDR3 DNA reads as TGTGCCAGCAGCATAGGGGGGGTATCTGACTATGGCTACACCTTC. The chain joins TRBV11-2 to TRBJ1-2; tentatively, D is TRBD1 (6 bases). CDR1 is SGHAT and CDR2 is FQNNGV in the germline V gene. This CDR3 region has 15 residues. The V end was cut by 5 bases, the J end by 3 bases, with 16 bases between. The full variable domain, with the rest looked up from reference TRBV11-2 and TRBJ1-2, is EAGVAQSPRYKIIEKRQSVAFWCNPISGHATLYWYQQILGQGPKLLIQFQNNGVVDDSQLPKDRFSAERLKGVDSTLKIQPAKLEDSAVYLCASSIGGVSDYGYTFGSGTRLTVV.

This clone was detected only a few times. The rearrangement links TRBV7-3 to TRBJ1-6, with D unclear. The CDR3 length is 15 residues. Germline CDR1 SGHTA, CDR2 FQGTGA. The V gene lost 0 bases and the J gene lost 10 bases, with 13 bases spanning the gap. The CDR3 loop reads CASSLTNFGVSPLHF. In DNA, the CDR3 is TGTGCCAGCAGCTTAACGAATTTTGGGGTATCACCCCTCCACTTT. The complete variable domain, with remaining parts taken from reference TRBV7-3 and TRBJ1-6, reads GAGVSQTPSNKVTEKGKYVELRCDPISGHTALYWYRQSLGQGPEFLIYFQGTGAADDSGLPNDRFFAVRPEGSVSTLKIQRTERGDSAVYLCASSLTNFGVSPLHFGNGTRLTVT.

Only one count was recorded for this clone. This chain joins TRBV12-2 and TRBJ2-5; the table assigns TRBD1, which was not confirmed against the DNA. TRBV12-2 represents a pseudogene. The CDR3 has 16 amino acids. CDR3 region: CASRFSFRTGRETQYF. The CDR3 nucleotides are TGTGCAAGTCGCTTCTCATTTCGGACAGGGAGGGAGACCCAGTACTTC.

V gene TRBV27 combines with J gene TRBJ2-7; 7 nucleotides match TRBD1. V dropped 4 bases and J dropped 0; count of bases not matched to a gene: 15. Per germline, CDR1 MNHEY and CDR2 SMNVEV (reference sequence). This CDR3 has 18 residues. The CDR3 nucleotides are TGTGCCAGCAGTTCTTTGGTTCGACAGGGAACACACTCCTACGAGCAGTACTTC. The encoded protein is CASSSLVRQGTHSYEQYF.